This TCR beta chain is from a study of cytomegalovirus exposure and HLA in healthy donors (dated by TCRdb to 2017 to 2019). Context from the whole study: According to an earlier analysis of several hundred of the donors, some 180 million T cells yielded roughly 110 million unique TCR beta sequences and approximately 300 Gb of sequence data. An earlier analysis of fewer than 750 of the donors used high-throughput TCR beta sequencing to judge whether each TCR beta V gene segment behaved as functional or pseudogenic. Across approximately 400 genotyped donors of the cohort, an average of approximately 200,000 unique TCR beta nucleotide sequences per donor were sequenced, and 15% to 20% of those sequences were non-productive. The aim of the study was to test whether cataloging public T cell receptors could identify signatures of past pathogen exposure. To predict cytomegalovirus infection status, the study combined high-throughput TCR immunosequencing, statistical association of individual TCRs with disease status, and machine learning. The number of typed donors differed by locus: roughly 620-630 for A, B, C, DRB1 and DQB1; 522 for DQA1; fewer than 610 for DPA1; and about 450 for DPB1. Using immunosequencing, the study profiled T cell repertoires from some 670 subjects and related those repertoires to cytomegalovirus serostatus. Of the 300 to 450 genotyped donors, 65% to 90% fell in the genetic ancestry cluster associated with self-reported Caucasian donors. Genome-wide SNP genotypes for about 55% of the 666 donors were used in a later genetic analysis, which treated that subset as a discovery cohort. Donor age, sex, ethnicity and CMV serostatus were compiled alongside the repertoire data. Along with the roughly 700-subject first cohort, a separate validation cohort of over a hundred different subjects was used. HLA typing covered class I and class II loci at four-digit resolution. To study patterns of TCR occurrence, a later analysis re-analyzed previously published TCR beta repertoires from more than 550 donors and added high-resolution HLA genotyping. An early release covering about 600 HLA-typed donors comprised about 300 gigabases of sequencing data and 85 million to 100 million unique TCR sequences. All discovery cohort repertoires had been generated using a single sequencing platform. Rather than using new phenotypic data, the later analysis identified candidate immune exposures from TCR beta sequences and from how often those sequences occurred across donors. Because of strong linkage in the cohort, roughly five DR-DQ haplotypes were treated as single units for association and clustering. Study-wide findings and limitations: An earlier analysis of approximately 530 of the donors showed that most TCR beta V segments appeared in productive rearrangements either about 87% or about 30% of the time, which broadly matched IMGT annotations. In a later analysis, most CMV-associated TCR beta chains were found to appear HLA-restricted, with HLA associations seemingly driven largely by CMV exposure. A cluster of highly shared sequence variants was judged likely to represent a technical artifact of the sequencing pipeline. The study listed over 150 TCR beta chains as associated with cytomegalovirus. Roughly uniform sequencing depth across donors was assumed in presence/absence analyses, although this assumption may not hold. According to a later analysis, parvovirus B19, influenza, CMV and Epstein-Barr virus appeared linked to several top co-occurrence clusters. The earlier analysis of around 600 of the donors excluded 15 to 20 rarely observed V segments, including chromosome 9 orphons, because counts were too low. While some public TCRs were present in many individuals, most TCR sequences turned up only very rarely across donors. The authors suggested that the approach could potentially be extended to other disease states and immunological phenotypes. Linkage disequilibrium might explain the correlated functional status among segregating V segments, but an unknown experimental factor could not be excluded. In vitro tests confirmed that three of the cytomegalovirus-associated TCR beta chains recognize cytomegalovirus antigens. A later genetic analysis reported fewer N-insertions in productive TCRs among donors in an Asian-associated ancestry cluster than the approximately 670-donor mean. In both the original and validation cohorts, the classifier was reported to diagnose cytomegalovirus status with high specificity and sensitivity. Assigning TCR associations to individual alleles was difficult when HLA alleles, especially DR and DQ, strongly co-occurred. A later analysis found that HLA-associated TCR beta chains were more clonally expanded and had lower generation probabilities than equally common non-associated chains. In a later analysis, some 18,000 TCR beta sequences were associated with specific HLA alleles at a false discovery rate of 0.05. Because the 87-base-pair reads could not distinguish some IMGT-functional V segments, including TRBV6-2 and TRBV6-3, those segments were excluded. A further reported finding was that TCR beta sequences accurately predicted the HLA-A and HLA-B alleles for most subjects in the first cohort. A later analysis found that TCR association rates varied across HLA loci, with DRB1 alleles showing the most associated TCRs and HLA-C alleles the fewest. Because HLA typing was unavailable for some donors at each locus, only the typed subset was used in association tests. In this cohort, only TCR beta chains were sequenced, and detectable features were limited by the absence of alpha or paired-chain data. A later genetic analysis associated a missense DCLRE1C variant with V-gene and J-gene trimming of TCR beta chains, and an independent cohort replicated the association. CMV serostatus was the only immune exposure information available for the cohort.

The CDR1 and CDR2 encoded by the germline V gene are LGHNA and YNFKEQ. The CDR3 spans 17 residues, from the cysteine through the phenylalanine. Only CDR3 DNA remains: 51 bases, in frame from the first base. From V the trimming removes 6 bases and from J it removes 7 bases, while the gene matches leave 17 bases of the junction unaccounted for. In total, 500 to 700 healthy bone marrow donors made up the cohort. All cohort members were sampled while nominally healthy, although unrecorded immune exposures were likely present. The donor was CMV seronegative and was included in the group of around 320 seronegative cohort members. Every donor gave a peripheral blood sample, and the peripheral blood mononuclear cells from that sample were used for TCR beta sequencing. The Qiagen DNeasy Blood Extraction Kit was used to extract genomic DNA from the blood cell samples. In the case of this clone: This clone's antigen is unknown.

Library preparation was by the immunoSEQ multiplex PCR assay. For the multiplex PCR, a mixture combining 60 forward primers for TCR Vbeta segments and 13 reverse primers for TCR Jbeta segments was used. The CDR3 region of rearranged TCR beta genes was amplified from genomic DNA by a multiplex PCR assay. The amplified TCR beta libraries were sequenced on the Illumina HiSeq System as 87-base-pair reads. On the study's bioinformatics: A later analysis tallied around 82 million unique TCR beta chains across the 650 to 750 repertoires, and some 10 million of those chains were shared by two or more donors. A nearest-neighbor algorithm error-corrected the raw reads and collapsed the reads into unique sequences, merging closely related sequences to remove PCR and sequencing errors. CDR3 sequences were aligned to IMGT reference sequences to assign V, D and J gene segments. For a sequence to be retained, at least a six-nucleotide match to both a V gene segment and a J gene segment was required. Rearrangements were called productive when the CDR3 lacked stop codons and stayed in frame with V and J; all others were non-productive. Following IMGT convention, CDR3 was defined as the stretch from the second conserved V-encoded cysteine to the conserved J-encoded phenylalanine. The earlier analysis of approximately 590 of the donors excluded any sequence lacking an unambiguous match to a single V gene segment. In an earlier analysis of about 590 of the donors, a V segment was called functional when productive rearrangements were above 56.7%, and segregating when the standard deviation between donors exceeded 5%. A statistical classification framework was developed to diagnose cytomegalovirus status using the catalog of TCR beta chain sequences. In a later analysis, TCR nucleotide sequences were compared against IMGT/GENE-DB human TR gene sequences so that V and J genes could be assigned. A later analysis assigned CDR3 sequences and most-parsimonious VDJ recombination scenarios with the TCRdist pipeline. In a later analysis, every TCR beta chain was defined by the combination of its CDR3 amino acid sequence and its V-gene family, and reads without a unique V-gene family were dropped. As a way to deal with suspected cross-contamination and a sequencing artifact, a later analysis dropped 450 to 600 nucleotide sequences that were highly shared and had low generation probability. In a later analysis, a clonal expansion index for each public chain was calculated from normalized within-repertoire ranks of inferred template counts. In a later analysis, generation probabilities were computed with a VDJ recombination model fitted to out-of-frame rearrangements, and the resulting probabilities were checked against IGoR. In a later analysis, hypergeometric tests were used to score TCR-TCR, TCR-HLA and TCR-CMV co-occurrence, with a repertoire-size bias correction applied to TCR pairs. In a later analysis, false discovery rates were estimated by permuting HLA or CMV assignments 20 times. A later analysis grouped co-occurring TCRs with DBSCAN, adding TCRdist sequence similarity when clustering within HLA-allele-positive subsets. Repertoires with fewer than 30,000 or more than 120,000 public chains, plus five repertoires with anomalous nucleotide sharing, were excluded from co-occurrence clustering. TCRdb took this table from immuneACCESS and kept in-frame rearrangements with V and J called. Such tables lack part of the clones; where checked against another copy, unresolved V genes explain under half of the gap, and the rest is unexplained. That table supplies the V and J calls and clone size; D and trimming were determined from the DNA. The sample's table lists a count of approximately 130,000 clones. The top ten clonotypes cover just under 2% of the sample.

Recombination connected TRBV4-2 to TRBJ2-1, and TRBD2 aligns with 8 junction nucleotides. Sequenced: PBMCs. This receptor was obtained from a woman in her fifties or sixties in good health and CMV-seronegative. The CDR3 amino acid sequence is: CASSLLRPAGEGNEQFF. The DNA is TGTGCCAGCAGTCTCCTTAGGCCAGCGGGAGAGGGGAATGAGCAGTTCTTC.